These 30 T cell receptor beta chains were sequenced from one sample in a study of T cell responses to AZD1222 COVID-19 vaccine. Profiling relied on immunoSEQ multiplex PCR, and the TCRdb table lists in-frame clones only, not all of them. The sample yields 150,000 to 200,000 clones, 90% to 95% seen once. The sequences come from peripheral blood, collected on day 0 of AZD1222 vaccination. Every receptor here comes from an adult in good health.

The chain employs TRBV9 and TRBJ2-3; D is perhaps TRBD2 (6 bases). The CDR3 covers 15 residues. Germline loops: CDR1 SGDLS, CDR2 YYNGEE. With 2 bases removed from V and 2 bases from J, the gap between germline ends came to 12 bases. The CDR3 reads CASSVFGGSTDTQYF. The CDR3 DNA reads TGTGCCAGCAGCGTCTTCGGGGGTTCCACAGATACGCAGTATTTT.

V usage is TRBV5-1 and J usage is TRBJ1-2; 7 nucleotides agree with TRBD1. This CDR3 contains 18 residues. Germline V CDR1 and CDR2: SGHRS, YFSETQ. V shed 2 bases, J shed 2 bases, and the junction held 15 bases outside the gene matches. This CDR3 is CASSLLPGQQTMNYGYTF. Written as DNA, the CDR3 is TGCGCCAGCAGCTTACTTCCGGGACAGCAAACGATGAACTATGGCTACACCTTC.

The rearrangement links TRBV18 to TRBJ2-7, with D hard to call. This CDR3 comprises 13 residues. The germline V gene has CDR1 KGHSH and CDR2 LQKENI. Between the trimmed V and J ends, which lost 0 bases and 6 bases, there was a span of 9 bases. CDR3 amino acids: CASSPPTRGEQYF. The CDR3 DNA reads TGTGCCAGCTCACCACCGACGCGAGGCGAGCAGTACTTC.

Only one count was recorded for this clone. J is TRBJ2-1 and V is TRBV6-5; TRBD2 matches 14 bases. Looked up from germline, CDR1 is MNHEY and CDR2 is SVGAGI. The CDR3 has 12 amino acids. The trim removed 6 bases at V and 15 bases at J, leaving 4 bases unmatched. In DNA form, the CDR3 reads TGTGCCAGCAGGGGACTAGCGGGGGCATCGTTCTTC. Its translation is CASRGLAGASFF.

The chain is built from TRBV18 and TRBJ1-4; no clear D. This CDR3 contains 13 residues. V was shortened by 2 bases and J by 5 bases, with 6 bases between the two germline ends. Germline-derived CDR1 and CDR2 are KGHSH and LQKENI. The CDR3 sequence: CASSPARNEKLFF. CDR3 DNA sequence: TGTGCCAGCTCACCAGCGAGAAATGAAAAACTGTTTTTT.

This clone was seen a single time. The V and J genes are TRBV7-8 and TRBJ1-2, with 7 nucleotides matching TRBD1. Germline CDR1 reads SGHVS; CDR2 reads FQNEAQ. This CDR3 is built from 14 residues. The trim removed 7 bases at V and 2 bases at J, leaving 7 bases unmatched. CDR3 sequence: CASTTGVRNYGYTF. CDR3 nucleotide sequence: TGTGCCAGCACCACAGGGGTGAGGAACTATGGCTACACCTTC.

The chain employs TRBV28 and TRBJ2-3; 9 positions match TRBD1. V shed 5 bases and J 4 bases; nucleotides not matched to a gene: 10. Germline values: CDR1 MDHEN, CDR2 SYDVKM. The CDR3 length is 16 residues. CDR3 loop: CASSAPGTGNADTQYF. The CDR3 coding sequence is TGTGCCAGCAGTGCACCCGGGACAGGGAACGCAGATACGCAGTATTTT. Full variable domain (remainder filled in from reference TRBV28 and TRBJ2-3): DVKVTQSSRYLVKRTGEKVFLECVQDMDHENMFWYRQDPGLGLRLIYFSYDVKMKEKGDIPEGYSVSREKKERFSLILESASTNQTSMYLCASSAPGTGNADTQYFGPGTRLTVL.

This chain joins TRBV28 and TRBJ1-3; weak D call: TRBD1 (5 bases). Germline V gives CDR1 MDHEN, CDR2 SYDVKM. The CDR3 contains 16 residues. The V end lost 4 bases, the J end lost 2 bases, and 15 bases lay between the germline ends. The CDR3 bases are TGTGCCAGCAGTTCCAGTGGGGGGTCTACTGGAAACACCATATATTTT. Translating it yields CASSSSGGSTGNTIYF.

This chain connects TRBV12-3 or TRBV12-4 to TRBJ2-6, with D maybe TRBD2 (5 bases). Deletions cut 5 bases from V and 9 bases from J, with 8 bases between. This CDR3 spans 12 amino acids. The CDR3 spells CASSLRDNVLTF. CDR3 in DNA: TGTGCCAGCAGTCTTCGGGACAACGTCCTGACTTTC.

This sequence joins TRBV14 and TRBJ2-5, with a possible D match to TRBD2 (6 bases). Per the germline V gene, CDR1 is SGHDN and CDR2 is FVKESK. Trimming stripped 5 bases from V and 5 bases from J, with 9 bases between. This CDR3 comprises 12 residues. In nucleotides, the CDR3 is TGTGCCAGCAGCGACGGAGGGGAGACCCAGTACTTC. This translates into CASSDGGETQYF.

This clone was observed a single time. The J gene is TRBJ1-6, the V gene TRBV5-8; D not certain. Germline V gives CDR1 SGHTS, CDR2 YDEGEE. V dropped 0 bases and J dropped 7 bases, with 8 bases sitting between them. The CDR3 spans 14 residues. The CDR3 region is CASSLALGNSPLHF. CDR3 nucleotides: TGTGCCAGCAGCTTGGCCTTAGGGAATTCACCCCTCCACTTT.

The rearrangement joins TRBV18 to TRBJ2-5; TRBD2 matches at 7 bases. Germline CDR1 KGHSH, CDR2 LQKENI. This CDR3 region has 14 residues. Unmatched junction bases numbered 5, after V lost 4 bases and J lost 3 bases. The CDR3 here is CASSLGLVEETQYF. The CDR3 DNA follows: TGTGCCAGCTCACTCGGACTAGTGGAAGAGACCCAGTACTTC. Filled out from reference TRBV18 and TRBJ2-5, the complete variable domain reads NAGVMQNPRHLVRRRGQEARLRCSPMKGHSHVYWYRQLPEEGLKFMVYLQKENIIDESGMPKERFSAEFPKEGPSILRIQQVVRGDSAAYFCASSLGLVEETQYFGPGTRLLVL.

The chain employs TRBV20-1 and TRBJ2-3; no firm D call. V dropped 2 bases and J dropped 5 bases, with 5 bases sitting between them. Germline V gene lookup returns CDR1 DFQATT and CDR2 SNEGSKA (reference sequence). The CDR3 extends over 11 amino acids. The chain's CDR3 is CSARTGDTQYF. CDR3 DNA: TGCAGTGCTAGAACGGGAGATACGCAGTATTTT.

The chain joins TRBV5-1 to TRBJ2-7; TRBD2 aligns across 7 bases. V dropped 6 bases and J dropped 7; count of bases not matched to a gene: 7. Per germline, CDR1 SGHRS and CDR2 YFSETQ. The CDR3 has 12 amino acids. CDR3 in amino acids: CASMASGTEQYF. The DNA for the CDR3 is TGCGCCAGCATGGCTAGCGGCACGGAGCAGTACTTC.

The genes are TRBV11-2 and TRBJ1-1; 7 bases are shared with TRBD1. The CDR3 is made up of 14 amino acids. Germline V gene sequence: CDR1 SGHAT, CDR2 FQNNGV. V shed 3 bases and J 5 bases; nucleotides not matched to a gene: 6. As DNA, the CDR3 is TGTGCCAGCAGCTTTGACAGGGAGGCAACTGAAGCTTTCTTT. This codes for CASSFDREATEAFF.

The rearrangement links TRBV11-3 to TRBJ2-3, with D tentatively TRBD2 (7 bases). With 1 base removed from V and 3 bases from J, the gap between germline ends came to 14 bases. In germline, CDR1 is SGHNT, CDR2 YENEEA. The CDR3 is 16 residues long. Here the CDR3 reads CASSLGWAGATDTQYF. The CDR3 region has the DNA TGTGCCAGCAGCTTAGGCTGGGCGGGGGCGACAGATACGCAGTATTTT.

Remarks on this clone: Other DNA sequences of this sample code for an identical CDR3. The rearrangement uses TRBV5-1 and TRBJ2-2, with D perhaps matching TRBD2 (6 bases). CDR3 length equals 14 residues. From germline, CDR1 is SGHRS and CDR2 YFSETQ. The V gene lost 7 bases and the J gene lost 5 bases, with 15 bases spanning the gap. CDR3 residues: CASGRGTGTGELFF. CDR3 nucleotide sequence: TGCGCCAGCGGTCGGGGGACGGGGACCGGGGAGCTGTTTTTT.

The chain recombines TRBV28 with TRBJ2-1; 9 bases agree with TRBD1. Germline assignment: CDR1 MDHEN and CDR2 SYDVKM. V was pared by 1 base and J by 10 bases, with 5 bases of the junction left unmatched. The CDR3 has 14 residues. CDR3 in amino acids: CASSLSGGQGEQFF. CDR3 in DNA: TGTGCCAGCAGTTTATCGGGGGGACAGGGCGAGCAGTTCTTC.

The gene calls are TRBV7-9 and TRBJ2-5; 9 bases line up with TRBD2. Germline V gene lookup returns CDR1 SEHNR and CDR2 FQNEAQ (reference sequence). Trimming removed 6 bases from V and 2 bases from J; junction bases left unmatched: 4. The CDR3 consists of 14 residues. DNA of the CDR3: TGTGCCAGCAGTCGACTAGCGGCACAAGAGACCCAGTACTTC. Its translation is CASSRLAAQETQYF.

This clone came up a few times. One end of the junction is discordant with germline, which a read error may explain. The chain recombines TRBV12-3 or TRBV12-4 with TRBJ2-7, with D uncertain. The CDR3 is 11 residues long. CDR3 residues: CASGFSFEQYF. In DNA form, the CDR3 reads TGTGCCAGCGGTTTTAGTTTTGAGCAGTACTTC.

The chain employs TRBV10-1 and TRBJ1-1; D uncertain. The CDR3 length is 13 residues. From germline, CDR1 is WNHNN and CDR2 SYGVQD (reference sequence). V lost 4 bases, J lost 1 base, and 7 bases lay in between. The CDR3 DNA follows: TGCGCCAGCAGTGTATCGGGGAACACTGAAGCTTTCTTT. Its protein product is CASSVSGNTEAFF.

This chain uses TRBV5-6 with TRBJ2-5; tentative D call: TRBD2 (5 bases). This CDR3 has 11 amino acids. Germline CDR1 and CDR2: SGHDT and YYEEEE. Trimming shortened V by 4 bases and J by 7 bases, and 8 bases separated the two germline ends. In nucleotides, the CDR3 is TGTGCCAGCAGCCGCGAGGGGACCCAGTACTTC. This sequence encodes CASSREGTQYF. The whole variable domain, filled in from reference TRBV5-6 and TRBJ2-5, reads DAGVTQSPTHLIKTRGQQVTLRCSPKSGHDTVSWYQQALGQGPQFIFQYYEEEERQRGNFPDRFSGHQFPNYSSELNVNALLLGDSALYLCASSREGTQYFGPGTRLLVL.

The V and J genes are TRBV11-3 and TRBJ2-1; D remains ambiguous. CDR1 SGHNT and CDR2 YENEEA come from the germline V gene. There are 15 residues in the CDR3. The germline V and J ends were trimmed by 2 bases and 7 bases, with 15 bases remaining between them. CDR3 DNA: TGTGCCAGCAGCTTATCTCGGCTTGGCGGTAATGAGCAGTTCTTC. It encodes CASSLSRLGGNEQFF.

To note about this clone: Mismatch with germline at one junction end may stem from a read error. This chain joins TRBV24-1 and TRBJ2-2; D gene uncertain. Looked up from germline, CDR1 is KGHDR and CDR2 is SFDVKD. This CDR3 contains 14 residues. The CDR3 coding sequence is TGTGCCACAAGTGGAACTCACCACACCGGGGAGCTGTTTTTT. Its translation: CATSGTHHTGELFF.

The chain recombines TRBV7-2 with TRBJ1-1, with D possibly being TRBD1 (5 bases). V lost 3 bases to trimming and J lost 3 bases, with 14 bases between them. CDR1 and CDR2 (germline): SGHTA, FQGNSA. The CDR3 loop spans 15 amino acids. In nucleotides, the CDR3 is TGTGCCAGCAGCTTCTATATCGGGGGGGACACTGAAGCTTTCTTT. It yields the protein CASSFYIGGDTEAFF.

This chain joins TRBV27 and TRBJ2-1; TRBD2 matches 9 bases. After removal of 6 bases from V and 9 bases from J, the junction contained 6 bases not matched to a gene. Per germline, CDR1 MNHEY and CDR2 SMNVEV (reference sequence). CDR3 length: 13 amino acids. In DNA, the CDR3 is TGTGCCAGCAGGTTGACTAGCGGACTTGAGCAGTTCTTC. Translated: CASRLTSGLEQFF.

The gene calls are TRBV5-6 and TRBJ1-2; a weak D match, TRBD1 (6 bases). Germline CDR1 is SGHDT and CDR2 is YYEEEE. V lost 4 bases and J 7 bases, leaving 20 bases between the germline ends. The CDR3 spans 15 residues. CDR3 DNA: TGTGCCAGCAGCCTTTACAGGGATAGGAATCGTGGCTACACCTTC. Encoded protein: CASSLYRDRNRGYTF.

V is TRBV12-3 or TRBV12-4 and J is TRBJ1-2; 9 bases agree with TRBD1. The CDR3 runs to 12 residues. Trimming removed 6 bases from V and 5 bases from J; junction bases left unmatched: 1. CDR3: CASRGTGYGYTF. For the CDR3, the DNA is TGTGCCAGCAGAGGGACAGGGTATGGCTACACCTTC.

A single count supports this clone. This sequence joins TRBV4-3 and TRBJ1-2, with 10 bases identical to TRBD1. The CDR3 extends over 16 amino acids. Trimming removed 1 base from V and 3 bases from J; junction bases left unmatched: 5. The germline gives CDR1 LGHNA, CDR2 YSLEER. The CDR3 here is CASSQGLGTGDYGYTF. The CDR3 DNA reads TGCGCCAGCAGCCAAGGCCTCGGGACAGGGGACTATGGCTACACCTTC.

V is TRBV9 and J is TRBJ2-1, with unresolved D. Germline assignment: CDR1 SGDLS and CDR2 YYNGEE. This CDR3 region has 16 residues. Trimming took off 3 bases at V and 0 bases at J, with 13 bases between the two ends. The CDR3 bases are TGTGCCAGCAGCGCCCGACACTCGAGCTCCTACAATGAGCAGTTCTTC. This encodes CASSARHSSSYNEQFF.